Sequencing of this T cell receptor (beta chain) was carried out in a study of cytomegalovirus exposure and HLA in healthy donors. Study findings and constraints: There were a few CMV-associated chains whose specificity for CMV antigens was confirmed in vitro. TCR beta sequences reportedly predicted most subjects' HLA-A and HLA-B alleles accurately.

As concerns this clone: What it binds is unknown.

V lost 7 bases to trimming and J lost 3 bases; unmatched junction nucleotides: 5. Germline V CDR1 and CDR2: SGDLS, YYNGEE. This CDR3 has 14 amino acids. Healthy donors of bone marrow made up the group. These donors counted as nominally healthy when sampled, but unrecorded immune exposures were likely. The PCR employed 60 Vbeta primers together with 13 Jbeta primers. Clones were sequenced by immunoSEQ multiplex PCR, and TCRdb holds only the in-frame ones, with some missing. The sample includes roughly 110,000 clones, over 70% of them seen just once. Sequences were obtained from PBMCs. This clonotype was obtained from a man under 40 in good health and CMV-seronegative. The chain employs TRBV9 and TRBJ2-2, with 8 positions matching TRBD1. The CDR3 DNA reads as TGTGCCAGCGGGTGGGGACAGGACACCGGGGAGCTGTTTTTT. This encodes CASGWGQDTGELFF. The entire variable domain, with the rest obtained from reference TRBV9 and TRBJ2-2, is as follows: DSGVTQTPKHLITATGQRVTLRCSPRSGDLSVYWYQQSLDQGLQFLIQYYNGEERAKGNILERFSAQQFPDLHSELNLSSLELGDSALYFCASGWGQDTGELFFGEGSRLTVL.